This TCR beta chain was captured by sequencing in a study of technical replicates of blood from a few donors. Data came from immunoSEQ multiplex PCR; TCRdb stores just in-frame clones and leaves some out. Of about 88,000 clones in the sample, 85% to 95% were seen once. This CDR3 is 12 amino acids long. The V and J ends lost 4 bases and 5 bases respectively, with 7 bases between them. CDR1 is SGHTS, CDR2 YDEGEE, per germline. The count of this clone is one. This sequence joins TRBV5-8 and TRBJ1-5; the D gene is possibly TRBD1 (6 bases). This receptor was identified in a human donor in good health. Sequences were obtained from T cells isolated from PBMCs. The CDR3 sequence: CASSPGDQPQHF. The CDR3 bases are TGTGCCAGCAGCCCAGGGGATCAGCCCCAGCATTTT.